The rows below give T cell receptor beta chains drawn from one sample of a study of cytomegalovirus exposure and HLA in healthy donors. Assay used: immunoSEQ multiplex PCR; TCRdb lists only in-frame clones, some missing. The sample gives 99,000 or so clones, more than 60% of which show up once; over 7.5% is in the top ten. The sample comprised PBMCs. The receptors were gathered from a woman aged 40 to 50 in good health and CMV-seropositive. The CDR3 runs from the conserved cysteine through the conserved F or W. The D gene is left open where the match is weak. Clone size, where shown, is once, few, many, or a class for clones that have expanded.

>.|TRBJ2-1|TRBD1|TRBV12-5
CASGNRDRDPNEQFF
TGTGCTAGTGGAAACCGGGACAGGGACCCGAATGAGCAGTTCTTC
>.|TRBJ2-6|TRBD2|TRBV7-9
CASIRRLAGTSGANVLTF
TGTGCCAGTATTAGGAGGCTAGCGGGGACCTCTGGGGCCAACGTCCTGACTTTC
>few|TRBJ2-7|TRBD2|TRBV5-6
CASSLAATYEQYF
TGTGCCAGCAGCCTAGCGGCCACCTACGAGCAGTACTTC
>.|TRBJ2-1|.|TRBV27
CASTWQGRNEQFF
TGTGCCAGCACTTGGCAGGGAAGGAATGAGCAGTTCTTC
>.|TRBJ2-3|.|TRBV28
CASSYQGGDKATDTQYF
TGTGCCAGCAGTTATCAGGGAGGGGACAAAGCCACAGATACGCAGTATTTT
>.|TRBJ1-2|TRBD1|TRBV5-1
CASSSYGTANYGYTF
TGCGCCAGCAGCAGTTATGGGACAGCTAACTATGGCTACACCTTC
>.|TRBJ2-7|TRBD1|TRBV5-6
CASSLVAGQGYEQYF
TGTGCCAGCAGCTTGGTGGCGGGACAGGGCTACGAGCAGTACTTC
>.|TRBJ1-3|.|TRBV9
CASSLGWGGKTGNTIYF
TGTGCCAGCAGCTTAGGTTGGGGGGGTAAAACTGGAAACACCATATATTTT
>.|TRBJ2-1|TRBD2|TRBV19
CASSRWAGGTNEQFF
TGTGCCAGTAGTCGATGGGCGGGAGGTACTAATGAGCAGTTCTTC
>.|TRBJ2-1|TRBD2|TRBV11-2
CASSSTSGRGNEQFF
TGTGCCAGCAGCTCAACTAGCGGGAGGGGGAATGAGCAGTTCTTC
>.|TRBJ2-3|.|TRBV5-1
CASSFGPGSDTQYF
.
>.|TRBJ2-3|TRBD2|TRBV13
CASRVAGGPSTQYF
TGTGCCAGCAGGGTCGCGGGAGGGCCCAGTACGCAGTATTTT
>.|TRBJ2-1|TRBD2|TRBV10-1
CASSETSGYNEQFF
TGCGCCAGCAGTGAGACTAGCGGATACAATGAGCAGTTCTTC
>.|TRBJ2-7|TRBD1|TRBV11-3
CASSPRQGASSYEQYF
TGTGCCAGCAGCCCAAGACAGGGGGCAAGTTCCTACGAGCAGTACTTC
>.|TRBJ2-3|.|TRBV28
CASTRGLTQYF
TGTGCCAGCACGCGGGGGCTTACGCAGTATTTT
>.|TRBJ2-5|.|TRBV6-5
CASSYGLERAQYF
TGTGCCAGCAGTTACGGGCTAGAGCGGGCCCAGTACTTC
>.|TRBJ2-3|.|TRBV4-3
CASSQYGQTPDTQYF
TGCGCCAGCAGCCAATATGGACAAACCCCAGATACGCAGTATTTT
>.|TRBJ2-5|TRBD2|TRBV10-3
CAISPRGQETQYF
TGTGCCATCAGCCCGCGGGGGCAAGAGACCCAGTACTTC
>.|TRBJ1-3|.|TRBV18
CASSEYSNPGNTIYF
TGTGCCAGCTCAGAATACAGCAATCCCGGAAACACCATATATTTT
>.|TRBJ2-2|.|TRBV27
CASSLYGGLTNTGELFF
TGTGCCAGCAGTTTATACGGCGGCCTTACGAACACCGGGGAGCTGTTTTTT
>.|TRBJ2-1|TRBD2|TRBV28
CASSFRSGRGEQFF
TGTGCCAGCAGTTTTAGGTCAGGGAGGGGTGAGCAGTTCTTC
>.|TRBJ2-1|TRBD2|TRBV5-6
CASSGGTSSLNEQFF
TGTGCCAGCAGCGGCGGGACTAGCTCACTGAATGAGCAGTTCTTC
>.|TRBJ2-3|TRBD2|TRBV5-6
CASSLVGGVSTDTQYF
TGTGCCAGCAGCTTGGTGGGAGGGGTTAGCACAGATACGCAGTATTTT
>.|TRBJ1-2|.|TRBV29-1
CSVGSRDGYTF
TGCAGCGTTGGATCGCGCGATGGCTACACCTTC